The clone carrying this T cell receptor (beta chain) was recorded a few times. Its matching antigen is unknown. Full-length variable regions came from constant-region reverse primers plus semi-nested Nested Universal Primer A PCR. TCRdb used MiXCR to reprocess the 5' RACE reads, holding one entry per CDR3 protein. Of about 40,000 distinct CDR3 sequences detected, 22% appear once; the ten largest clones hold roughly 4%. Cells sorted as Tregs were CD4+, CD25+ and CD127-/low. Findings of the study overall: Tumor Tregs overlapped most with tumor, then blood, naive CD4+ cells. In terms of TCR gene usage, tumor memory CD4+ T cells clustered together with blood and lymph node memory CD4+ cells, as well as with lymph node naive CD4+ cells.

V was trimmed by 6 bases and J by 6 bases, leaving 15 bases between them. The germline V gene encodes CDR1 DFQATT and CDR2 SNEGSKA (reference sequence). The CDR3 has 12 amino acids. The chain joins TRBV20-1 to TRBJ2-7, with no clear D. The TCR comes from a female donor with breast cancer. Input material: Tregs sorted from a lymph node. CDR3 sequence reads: CSAWPGRSEQYF. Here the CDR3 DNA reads TGCAGTGCCTGGCCAGGAAGGTCCGAGCAGTACTTC.